These 22 T cell receptor beta chains were sequenced from one sample in a study of cytomegalovirus exposure and HLA in healthy donors. Use of 60 Vbeta and 13 Jbeta primers characterized the PCR. Measured with immunoSEQ multiplex PCR; TCRdb has only the in-frame clones, and not every one. The sample holds around 160,000 clones, 70% to 90% seen once. The material sequenced was PBMCs. The receptors here all came from a man aged 18-30 years in good health and CMV-seropositive.

This clone was picked up a small number of times. V and J are TRBV4-1 and TRBJ2-7, with D perhaps matching TRBD2 (5 bases). Trimming removed 0 bases from V and 3 bases from J, with 12 bases in between. Germline assignment: CDR1 MGHRA and CDR2 YSYEKL. CDR3 size: 15 residues. CDR3 in amino acids: CASSQEVSAVYEQYF. Written as DNA, the CDR3 is TGCGCCAGCAGCCAAGAGGTTAGCGCGGTCTACGAGCAGTACTTC.

The V call is TRBV19, the J call TRBJ1-5; no reliable D call. With 6 bases removed from V and 4 bases from J, the gap between germline ends came to 10 bases. This CDR3 spans 13 amino acids. Looked up from germline, CDR1 is LNHDA and CDR2 is SQIVND (reference sequence). The CDR3 DNA sequence: TGTGCCAGTAGGTCCTTTCGGAATCAGCCCCAGCATTTT. It yields the protein CASRSFRNQPQHF.

The gene calls are TRBV18 and TRBJ2-1, with 9 positions matching TRBD1. After removal of 6 bases from V and 5 bases from J, the junction contained 8 bases not matched to a gene. Germline V gene lookup returns CDR1 KGHSH and CDR2 LQKENI. The CDR3 runs to 15 residues. CDR3 in DNA: TGTGCCAGCTCGCCTACAGGGGGCAGTGACAATGAGCAGTTCTTC. It yields the protein CASSPTGGSDNEQFF.

V usage is TRBV6-6 and J usage is TRBJ2-7; D unresolved. Germline V gene data show CDR1 as MNHNY and CDR2 as SVGAGI (reference sequence). CDR3 size: 8 residues. This CDR3 reads CGLVEQYF. The CDR3 coding sequence is TGTGGTCTAGTCGAGCAGTACTTC.

The chain combines TRBV7-9 with TRBJ2-1, with D hard to call. The CDR3 is 12 amino acids. Trimming pared 0 bases from V and 10 bases from J, leaving 7 bases between. Germline V gene lookup returns CDR1 SEHNR and CDR2 FQNEAQ (reference sequence). CDR3 nucleotides: TGTGCCAGCAGCTTAGCCCTAGGAGAGCAGTTCTTC. This gives the protein CASSLALGEQFF.

Details on this clone: A junction end diverges from the germline sequence, so it may reflect a read error. This rearrangement joins TRBV7-9 to TRBJ1-1; perhaps TRBD1 as D (6 bases). Germline CDR1 SEHNR, CDR2 FQNEAQ (reference sequence). This CDR3 comprises 14 residues. The chain's CDR3 is CSSSAQGRDTEAFF. CDR3 DNA sequence: TGTTCCAGCAGCGCACAGGGTAGGGACACTGAAGCTTTCTTT.

The chain recombines TRBV14 with TRBJ1-1, with D uncertain. The ends were cut back, 2 bases at V and 7 bases at J, with 5 bases in the middle. The CDR3 covers 11 residues. CDR1 and CDR2 from the germline V gene are SGHDN and FVKESK. The CDR3 here is CASSQYLEAFF. CDR3 nucleotides: TGTGCCAGCAGCCAATATCTTGAAGCTTTCTTT.

The chain joins TRBV7-9 to TRBJ2-3; TRBD2 matches 10 bases. The germline gives CDR1 SEHNR, CDR2 FQNEAQ (reference sequence). Trimming cost V 5 bases and J 6 bases; bases outside gene matches: 8. The CDR3 extends over 15 amino acids. In DNA form, the CDR3 reads TGTGCCAGCAGCAAGAGCGGGGGGGCTGGGGATACGCAGTATTTT. Its protein is CASSKSGGAGDTQYF.

The J gene is TRBJ2-3, the V gene TRBV7-8; 7 nucleotides line up with TRBD2. Trimming took 4 bases from V and 6 from J; bases not matched to a gene: 13. Germline V CDR1 and CDR2: SGHVS, FQNEAQ. CDR3 length equals 16 residues. The CDR3 coding sequence is TGTGCCAGCAGCTCCTTTTTAACGGGGGGTGCTGATACGCAGTATTTT. As protein: CASSSFLTGGADTQYF.

V is TRBV9 and J is TRBJ2-2; 8 bases map to TRBD1. The germline gives CDR1 SGDLS, CDR2 YYNGEE. V shed 4 bases and J 6 bases; nucleotides not matched to a gene: 8. CDR3 length: 15 amino acids. The CDR3 loop is CASSSGDRFAGELFF. In DNA form, the CDR3 reads TGTGCCAGCAGCTCCGGGGACAGGTTCGCCGGGGAGCTGTTTTTT.

The V and J genes are TRBV7-9 and TRBJ2-5; D gene ambiguous. This CDR3 region has 12 residues. V was cut by 4 bases and J by 4 bases, with 7 bases left in between. Germline V gives CDR1 SEHNR, CDR2 FQNEAQ (reference sequence). The CDR3 coding sequence is TGTGCCAGCAGCTCCCTCAGAGAGACCCAGTACTTC. Translating gives CASSSLRETQYF. Drawing the rest from reference TRBV7-9 and TRBJ2-5, the complete variable domain is DTGVSQNPRHKITKRGQNVTFRCDPISEHNRLYWYRQTLGQGPEFLTYFQNEAQLEKSRLLSDRFSAERPKGSFSTLEIQRTEQGDSAMYLCASSSLRETQYFGPGTRLLVL.

The chain employs TRBV19 and TRBJ1-5; D may be TRBD1 (6 bases). Per the germline V gene, CDR1 is LNHDA and CDR2 is SQIVND (reference sequence). This CDR3 has 15 amino acids. V was trimmed by 6 bases and J by 0 bases, leaving 12 bases between them. The CDR3 DNA is TGTGCCAGTAGACCGAACAGGGATAGCAATCAGCCCCAGCATTTT. Translation gives CASRPNRDSNQPQHF.

The chain recombines TRBV7-2 with TRBJ1-5; D ambiguous. There are 15 residues in the CDR3. CDR1 and CDR2 from the germline V gene are SGHTA and FQGNSA. V lost 1 base and J 2 bases, leaving 9 bases between the germline ends. CDR3 loop: CASSLVGGGNQPQHF. The CDR3, as DNA: TGTGCCAGCAGCTTAGTGGGAGGTGGCAATCAGCCCCAGCATTTT.

This clone has a handful of counts. The chain carries TRBV6-5 and TRBJ1-1; D is unresolved. V lost 2 bases, J lost 10 bases, and 11 bases lay in between. The CDR3 is made up of 12 amino acids. Germline values: CDR1 MNHEY, CDR2 SVGAGI. DNA of the CDR3: TGTGCCAGCAGTTACGGTGGGCGACGAGCTTTCTTT. This encodes CASSYGGRRAFF.

The chain combines TRBV19 with TRBJ2-1, with 12 nucleotides matching TRBD2. The CDR3 is 14 amino acids. V shed 7 bases, J shed 6 bases, and the junction held 4 bases outside the gene matches. Germline CDR1 and CDR2: LNHDA and SQIVND (reference sequence). The DNA for the CDR3 is TGTGCCAGTACCGGACTAGCGGGGTTCAATGAGCAGTTCTTC. It specifies CASTGLAGFNEQFF.

The CDR3 coding sequence is TGTGCCAGCAGTTTGTGGCAGGGAAACACCATATATTTT. Residues: CASSLWQGNTIYF. The chain joins TRBV27 to TRBJ1-3; D not certain. This CDR3 is built from 13 residues. CDR1 and CDR2 from the germline V gene are MNHEY and SMNVEV (reference sequence). V lost 3 bases, J lost 4 bases, and 7 bases lay in between.

The V gene is TRBV30, the J gene TRBJ1-6; D is unresolved. The CDR3 sequence is 15 residues long. Germline assignment: CDR1 GTSNPN and CDR2 SVGIG (reference sequence). Deletions cut 3 bases from V and 10 bases from J, with 19 bases between. The CDR3 sequence is CAWRRPFAESSPLHF. The CDR3 DNA reads TGTGCCTGGAGAAGGCCATTCGCGGAATCCTCACCCCTCCACTTT.

The rearrangement links TRBV6-5 to TRBJ2-7; 7 bases are shared with TRBD2. The CDR3 is made up of 16 amino acids. CDR1 is MNHEY and CDR2 is SVGAGI in the germline V gene. After removal of 0 bases from V and 3 bases from J, the junction contained 8 bases not matched to a gene. CDR3 protein: CASSYSLMGGGYEQYF. CDR3 bases: TGTGCCAGCAGTTACTCGTTGATGGGGGGGGGCTACGAGCAGTACTTC.

V gene TRBV19 combines with J gene TRBJ2-1; D possibly corresponds to TRBD2 (5 bases). Germline CDR1 is LNHDA and CDR2 is SQIVND (reference sequence). V shed 2 bases and J shed 5 bases, with 10 bases lying between them. This CDR3 comprises 14 residues. CDR3 sequence: CASSIHGINNEQFF. The CDR3 DNA sequence: TGTGCCAGTAGTATACACGGGATAAACAATGAGCAGTTCTTC.

The CDR3 DNA follows: TGTGCCACCAGCAGCCTTACAGGGTTTCCCTACGAGCAGTACTTC. This sequence encodes CATSSLTGFPYEQYF. The chain uses TRBV15 and TRBJ2-5, with D possibly matching TRBD1 (6 bases). The DNA end is a closer match to TRBJ2-7, so the J assignment may be wrong. The CDR3 extends over 15 amino acids. Germline CDR1 is LNHNV and CDR2 is YYDKDF (reference sequence).

The chain uses TRBV25-1 and TRBJ1-5; no clear D. Germline values: CDR1 MGHDK, CDR2 SYGVNS. V lost 3 bases to trimming and J lost 6 bases, with 12 bases between them. CDR3 length equals 14 residues. DNA of the CDR3: TGTGCCAGCAGTGATCTGCAGGAAAGTCAGCCCCAGCATTTT. This sequence encodes CASSDLQESQPQHF.

The chain uses TRBV4-1 and TRBJ1-3; no reliable D call. The V end lost 1 base, the J end lost 0 bases, and 16 bases lay between the germline ends. CDR1 is MGHRA and CDR2 is YSYEKL in the germline V gene. The CDR3 is 18 residues long. The CDR3 DNA reads TGCGCCAGCAGCCAAGTCGACATGGGCCTTAGCTCTGGAAACACCATATATTTT. It is translated as CASSQVDMGLSSGNTIYF.